Reported below is one T cell receptor beta chain. In this sample, this clone turned up once. What this receptor recognizes is not known. The input lacks base qualities; no much larger clone sits a single base away. The data stem from a study of CD8+ T cells in alopecia areata (dated by TCRdb to 2016 to 2019). About the full investigation: Treated patients were enrolled in an open-label pilot trial of oral tofacitinib at 5 to 10 mg twice daily for moderate-to-severe alopecia areata. Patients received tofacitinib for 6 to 18 months and were then followed off drug for 6 months to check for delayed response and recurrence. To study T cell clonal expansion in alopecia areata, the researchers applied high-throughput TCRbeta sequencing to both the C3H/HeJ mouse model and human patients. In humans, TCRbeta sequencing was performed on scalp tissue and on sorted CD4+ and CD8+ peripheral blood T cells from healthy controls and from patients with patchy or totalis/universalis alopecia areata. Biopsies were taken from tofacitinib-treated patients at baseline and again at 4 and 24 weeks into treatment, and several of those patients also had a later scalp biopsy. Scalp clonality was compared among normal scalp (n=4), patchy alopecia areata scalp (n=8), and alopecia totalis/universalis scalp (n=8). RNA was extracted with the PAXgene miRNA kit for fixed scalp, the miRNeasy kit for PBMCs, and the RNeasy kit for mouse skin. Amplification of TCRbeta CDR3 regions was done by immunoSEQ multiplex PCR using 35 Vbeta forward primers and 13 Jbeta reverse primers.

Summary of the overall study and its limitations: Shared TCR sequences between patients were less evident than in mice, which may be partly attributable to HLA diversity in the patient population. Scalp TCR repertoire analysis is complicated because resident alphabeta T cells in normal human skin are also sequenced, whereas mouse skin is dominated by gammadelta T cells. Compared with normal scalp, lesional scalp, particularly in alopecia totalis/universalis, had higher clonality and more expanded CD8+ clones, which suggests antigenic drive.

Explained via the paper, the time point label denotes: baseline before oral tofacitinib. Lesional scalp punch biopsies and peripheral blood were collected from alopecia areata patients. PBMCs were separated by density centrifugation and stained for CD3, CD4 and CD8, after which CD4+ and CD8+ T cells were sorted on a FACSAria. Library preparation was by the immunoSEQ multiplex PCR assay. For TCR sequencing, RNA was extracted from every sample and reverse transcribed into cDNA to serve as template. SuperScript III was used for first-strand cDNA synthesis, primed with a 2:1 mix of oligo-dT and random hexamers. A synthetic immune receptor repertoire was used to assess amplification bias, and residual bias was removed computationally. Under the source paper's analysis protocol: After raw reads were preprocessed to remove errors, the CDR3 was defined following IMGT conventions as running from the conserved cysteine to phenylalanine. Clonality was calculated as 1 minus Shannon entropy normalized by log2 of the number of productive unique TCRs. Whether scalp clones were CD4 or CD8 was inferred by matching scalp TCRbeta sequences against CD4 and CD8 repertoires sorted from blood. Held by TCRdb, this immuneACCESS table contains in-frame sequences only and omits some clones. Under half of the omission traces to an unresolved V gene where checked; the cause of the rest is unknown. The D gene and trimming were derived from the DNA, and the V and J assignments and clone size from that table. Recorded for this sample are under 250,000 clones; about three fifths of them occurred a single time. 0.45% of the sample belongs to the ten largest clones.

The CDR3 goes from the cysteine to the phenylalanine over 15 residues. CDR3 DNA only is kept here, 45 bases in frame from base 1. Trimmed from V: 3 bases; trimmed from J: 4 bases; junction bases lacking a gene match: 4. The germline V gene (reference sequence) specifies MNHEY as CDR1 and SMNVEV as CDR2. This TCR came from a human donor with alopecia areata. Here the sequenced sample was CD4+ T cells sorted from blood, taken at week 0. The rearranged segments are TRBV27 and TRBJ2-1; TRBD1 matches 9 bases in the middle. CDR3 reads: CASSFDRGLYNEQFF. The nucleotides are TGTGCCAGCAGTTTTGACAGGGGGTTGTACAATGAGCAGTTCTTC.